This passage covers 14 T cell receptor beta chains from one sample sequenced in a study of post-analysis software for immune sequencing data. Findings and limits, study-wide: Roughly five TRBV segments appeared more often in patients than in controls, and TRBV5-6, TRBV5-1 and TRBV20-1 were among these.

Antigens for these TCRs are unknown. Every TCR beta cDNA library bore unique molecular identifiers. TCRdb itself ran the PCR reads through MiXCR, one entry per CDR3 protein. The sample contains fewer than 850,000 distinct CDR3 sequences, approximately 30% of which appear only once. The sample comprised blood. Receptor source: a girl under 18 with multiple sclerosis.

The chain is built from TRBV5-8 and TRBJ1-1, with D perhaps TRBD1 (6 bases). Deletions cut 6 bases from V and 9 bases from J, with 27 bases between. Germline V lookup: CDR1 SGHTS, CDR2 YDEGEE. The CDR3 runs to 16 residues. The CDR3 sequence is CASTPRGAAAFAQAFF. DNA of the CDR3: TGTGCCAGCACCCCAAGGGGGGCAGCAGCATTTGCTCAAGCTTTCTTT.

CDR3: CSPSFIGQPQHF. The CDR3 bases are TGCAGTCCATCCTTTATAGGACAGCCCCAGCATTTT. V gene TRBV20-1 combines with J gene TRBJ1-5; D is uncertain. Trimming took 8 bases from V and 7 from J, leaving 15 bases between them. The CDR3 consists of 12 residues. The germline CDR1 and CDR2 sequences are DFQATT and SNEGSKA (reference sequence).

DNA of the CDR3: TGTGCCAGCAGCTTGGGGTTAGCGGGAGCTCACAATGAGCAGTTCTTC. Its translation is CASSLGLAGAHNEQFF. The chain recombines TRBV5-4 with TRBJ2-1, with 9 bases identical to TRBD2. After removal of 0 bases from V and 5 bases from J, the junction contained 6 bases not matched to a gene. CDR1 SGHNT and CDR2 YYREEE come from the germline V gene (reference sequence). The CDR3 length is 16 residues.

This clonotype showed up just a few times. V usage is TRBV5-1 and J usage is TRBJ2-3, with TRBD2 as a possible D gene (5 bases). CDR3 length: 15 residues. The V and J ends lost 2 bases and 1 base respectively, with 11 bases between them. CDR1 and CDR2 (germline): SGHRS, YFSETQ. The CDR3 is CASSLQRLGTDTQYF. The CDR3 nucleotides read TGCGCCAGCAGCTTACAGCGGTTGGGCACAGATACGCAGTATTTT.

This clonotype was observed at least ten times. The gene calls are TRBV10-3 and TRBJ2-5, with D perhaps being TRBD1 or TRBD2 (5 bases each). With 0 bases removed from V and 4 bases from J, the gap between germline ends came to 12 bases. In germline, CDR1 is ENHRY, CDR2 SYGVKD. CDR3 size: 15 residues. CDR3 protein: CAISESWDRLETQYF. The DNA for the CDR3 is TGTGCCATCAGTGAGTCTTGGGACCGCTTAGAGACCCAGTACTTC.

This clonotype was seen only a few times. The V call is TRBV7-2, the J call TRBJ2-5; maybe TRBD2 (6 bases). Trimming removed 6 bases at V and 2 bases at J, with 16 bases between. The CDR3 extends over 15 amino acids. Germline-derived CDR1 and CDR2 are SGHTA and FQGNSA. CDR3 loop: CASRRGSGVQETQYF. CDR3 DNA: TGTGCCAGCAGGCGTGGTAGCGGAGTTCAAGAGACCCAGTACTTC.

This clonotype turned up a few times. The chain couples TRBV6-5 to TRBJ2-3; 8 nucleotides align to TRBD2. From germline, CDR1 is MNHEY and CDR2 SVGAGI. With 2 bases clipped from V and 0 bases from J, the junction kept 7 bases outside the gene matches. The CDR3 has 17 amino acids. CDR3 loop: CASSYGSSGSSTDTQYF. The CDR3, as DNA: TGTGCCAGCAGTTACGGTTCAAGCGGGAGCAGCACAGATACGCAGTATTTT.

This clonotype was observed a few times. This sequence joins TRBV29-1 and TRBJ2-7; 8 bases line up with TRBD2. This CDR3 has 13 amino acids. Germline V gene sequence: CDR1 SQVTM, CDR2 ANQGSEA. CDR3 sequence reads: CRVPGTSFYEQYF. CDR3 DNA: TGCAGAGTCCCCGGGACTAGTTTTTACGAGCAGTACTTC.

This clonotype showed up many times. V gene TRBV6-6 combines with J gene TRBJ2-3, with 7 positions matching TRBD1. The germline V gene has CDR1 MNHNY and CDR2 SVGAGI (reference sequence). CDR3 size: 14 residues. J was trimmed by 3 bases and V by 6 bases; bases with no gene match: 6. The CDR3 nucleotides read TGTGCCAGCAGGAGACAGGGATGGACAGATACGCAGTATTTT. Encoded protein: CASRRQGWTDTQYF.

The rearrangement uses TRBV10-3 and TRBJ1-3, with D perhaps matching TRBD1 (5 bases). V was clipped by 3 bases and J by 1 base, with 16 bases between them. This CDR3 spans 17 amino acids. The germline gives CDR1 ENHRY, CDR2 SYGVKD. The CDR3 DNA reads TGTGCCATCAGTGACCCTGGATTTAGACAGTCTGGAAACACCATATATTTT. Encoded protein: CAISDPGFRQSGNTIYF.

J is TRBJ2-7 and V is TRBV7-2; 8 bases are a match to TRBD2. The V segment lost 2 bases and the J segment 1 base; nucleotides outside the gene matches: 4. The CDR3 loop spans 15 amino acids. Germline CDR1 is SGHTA and CDR2 is FQGNSA. CDR3 sequence (DNA): TGTGCCAGCAGCTTAACGGGAGGGATTTCCTACGAGCAGTACTTC. Amino acids: CASSLTGGISYEQYF.

This rearrangement joins TRBV6-6 to TRBJ1-1; D ambiguous. In germline, CDR1 is MNHNY, CDR2 SVGAGI (reference sequence). This CDR3 has 14 amino acids. Trimming stripped 0 bases from V and 6 bases from J, with 11 bases between. The CDR3 nucleotides are TGTGCCAGCAGTTACTCGATCGGTGTCGCTGAAGCTTTCTTT. Translated: CASSYSIGVAEAFF.

On this clonotype itself: An end of the junction differs from the germline gene, which may be a read error. The chain recombines TRBV12-3 or TRBV12-4 with TRBJ2-3; D is unresolved. This CDR3 spans 12 amino acids. DNA for the CDR3: TGTGCCAGCAGTTTAACGGCAGATGCGCAGTATTTT. This encodes CASSLTADAQYF.

This clonotype was observed a handful of times. The CDR3 here is CAISAVAGGRETQYF. Here the CDR3 DNA reads TGTGCCATCAGTGCTGTAGCGGGGGGGCGAGAGACCCAGTACTTC. The genes are TRBV10-3 and TRBJ2-5; 11 bases are a match to TRBD2. With V trimmed by 4 bases and J by 4 bases, 5 bases remained unmatched. Per the germline V gene, CDR1 is ENHRY and CDR2 is SYGVKD. CDR3 size: 15 residues.